The entry below gives a single TCR beta chain sequence along with its context. The antigen it binds to is not known. Base-call qualities are not available, and no considerably larger clone is one nucleotide away. The data were obtained in a study of blood T cells in healthy people across ages (dated by TCRdb to about 2015). With regard to the full study: In model experiments, template switching captured roughly one uniquely barcoded TCR beta cDNA molecule for every two T cells. To track age-related changes in TCR beta repertoire diversity, the study relied on deep sequencing normalized with unique cDNA molecular identifiers. Four age groups were formed from the donors: young (average approximately 15 years), middle-aged (approximately 39), aged (62) and long-lived (82). To avoid experimental bias, donors of different ages were spread randomly across the sequencing lanes. Using the same blood draw, the study looked at two additional independent replicas of 1 million unique cDNA reads for two donors, one aged 18 to 30 and the other aged 80 or older. The study at large found these results: There was a strong correlation between observed TCR beta diversity and the percentage of naive T cells measured by flow cytometry. Observed TCR beta diversity per million T cells fell roughly linearly with age, and a significant reduction was already apparent by age about 38. Estimates of total diversity based on one million sequenced T cells were considered lower bounds and underestimates. Because donor CMV infection status was unknown, age-related changes in expanded clonotypes were potentially confounded. Since profiling was done on bulk unsorted PBMCs, naive and antigen-experienced compartments could not be conclusively compared. Compared with the aged group, more naive CD4+ T cells, fewer expanded clones and increased TCR diversity were shown by the long-lived group, suggesting age selection.

The library came from 5' RACE. TCRdb records Illumina HiSeq 2500 as the sequencer. The second PCR ran for roughly 7 to 11 cycles and used a J-beta primer mix along with a sample-barcoded 5' primer. A template-switch 5' adaptor carrying 12 random nucleotides introduced a unique molecular identifier onto each TCR beta cDNA molecule. Each sample yielded at least 2.5 million CDR3-containing paired-end reads. The Mint cDNA synthesis kit, primed by a TRBC-specific oligonucleotide, was used to synthesize first-strand cDNA from all RNA. Following uracil-DNA glycosylase treatment, a first 18-cycle PCR with universal primers M1SS and BC2_uni_R was performed on all cDNA. The published analysis was carried out like this. Each sample was normalized by randomly selecting 1 million high-quality reads, each carrying a distinct molecular identifier. Instead of being binned into consensus sequences, reads that shared molecular identifiers were thrown out. MiTCR, with a Q25 quality threshold and the strictest error-elimination algorithm, was used for CDR3 identification, clonotype clustering and error correction. A nonparametric unseen species model with Euler transformation was used to estimate lower-bound total TCR beta diversity. The public reads were reprocessed in TCRdb via fastp at Q25 and MiXCR, keeping in-frame beta chains. All rows with the same CDR3 protein become a single entry with the most common DNA and genes. TCRdb, rather than the study authors, made the V and J calls. The sample includes almost 1 million distinct CDR3 sequences, with about 51% observed a single time. The top ten hold around 21% of the sample.

Per the germline V gene (reference sequence), DFQATT is the CDR1 and SNEGSKA is the CDR2. The junction shows trimming of 3 bases on V and 1 base on J, plus 18 bases between the germline ends. There are 16 amino acids in the CDR3, from cysteine to phenylalanine inclusive. Of all the DNA, just the CDR3 is kept, 48 bases in frame from base 1. Systemically healthy Caucasian individuals from Russia, around 39 in total and aged about 6 to 100 years, were included as donors. Ten milliliters of peripheral blood were drawn from each donor into EDTA-treated Vacutainer tubes. Ficoll-Paque density-gradient centrifugation was used to isolate PBMCs, with at least 6 million obtained per sample. Total RNA was extracted from PBMCs with Trizol reagent, with at least 5.5 micrograms obtained per sample. For every donor, flow cytometry on a PBMC aliquot measured the percentage of naive CD45RAhigh/CD27high T cells.

The TCR was taken from a woman aged 55 to 70 in good health. What was sequenced was blood. Recombination connected TRBV20-1 to TRBJ1-2; TRBD1 is possibly the D segment (5 matching bases). The nucleotide sequence is given as TGCAGTGCTAGGGGGCCTTCGGGACGGGTTAACTATGGCTACACCTTC. It specifies CSARGPSGRVNYGYTF.